This T cell receptor (beta chain) stems from a study of T cells after somatic rescue of genetic block. The germline V gene has CDR1 SGHDT and CDR2 YYEEEE. Trimming cost V 5 bases and J 7 bases, with 7 bases left between them. The CDR3 has 11 amino acids. The repertoire was sequenced with immunoSEQ multiplex PCR; TCRdb's copy has only in-frame clones and lacks some. The sample carries roughly 51,000 clones, 96% recorded once. The V call is TRBV5-6, the J call TRBJ2-1, with TRBD2 as a possible D gene (5 bases). The clonotype comes from a child under two years old. The sample was peripheral blood mononuclear cells (PBMCs). For the CDR3, the DNA is TGTGCCAGCAGTTCGGGGAATGAGCAGTTCTTC. Translated, it gives CASSSGNEQFF.